These 2 T cell receptor beta chains were all obtained from the same sample, sequenced in a study of T cells after yellow fever vaccination. TCRdb re-derived calls from the 5' RACE reads in MiXCR, one entry per CDR3 protein. The data hold more than 350,000 distinct CDR3 sequences, with more than 9% observed a single time. The sequenced sample was PBMCs, obtained on the day of the first yellow fever vaccination. The receptors originated from a man between 18 and 29 years old who received the YFV17D yellow fever vaccine.

This sequence joins TRBV12-3 or TRBV12-4 and TRBJ2-7; D gene ambiguous. The ends were cut back, 6 bases at V and 6 bases at J, with 15 bases in the middle. The CDR3 has 13 residues. This CDR3 reads CASSSPQVPEQYF. The CDR3 DNA follows: TGTGCCAGCAGCTCACCTCAGGTCCCCGAGCAGTACTTC.

This clonotype was seen a handful of times. The rearrangement uses TRBV5-1 and TRBJ1-2; possibly TRBD1 for D (5 bases). This CDR3 has 16 residues. V was cut by 9 bases and J by 8 bases, with 29 bases left in between. CDR1 is SGHRS and CDR2 is YFSETQ in the germline V gene. CDR3 region: CATKQEEKGETEGYTF. CDR3 DNA sequence: TGCGCCACCAAGCAGGAGGAGAAAGGGGAAACGGAAGGCTACACCTTC.